This T cell receptor (beta chain) was captured in a study of shared clonotypes between healthy human individuals. Naive CD8 cells, CD45RO-negative and positively selected for CCR7, excluded terminally differentiated effector memory CD45RA+ cells. Repertoires were generated with immunoSEQ multiplex PCR, while TCRdb's copy carries only in-frame clones and drops some. The sample contains around 1,900,000 clones, roughly 95% of which appear only once. Trimming stripped 5 bases from V and 0 bases from J, with 14 bases between. CDR3 length: 16 amino acids. CDR1 is LNHDA and CDR2 is SQIVND in the germline V gene (reference sequence).

V gene TRBV19 combines with J gene TRBJ1-5; D is perhaps TRBD1 (6 bases). Sequencing was performed on naive CD8+ T cells from PBMCs. The clonotype originates from a young man in good health. Some clones in this sample may be carry-over from other donors' samples. The CDR3 is CASSPWDIFSNQPQHF. CDR3 coding DNA: TGTGCCAGTAGTCCCTGGGACATCTTTAGCAATCAGCCCCAGCATTTT.